The source of this TCR beta chain is a study of control samples from healthy donors and cancer patients. Only in-frame clones appear in the TCRdb table, and some are missing; sequencing was by immunoSEQ multiplex PCR. The data hold 100,000 to 120,000 clones, with around 87% observed a single time. J lost 5 bases, V lost 0 bases, and 10 bases had no gene match. The CDR3 sequence is 18 residues long. The genes are TRBV5-3 and TRBJ2-3, with 12 bases lining up with TRBD2. TRBV5-3 is identified as an open reading frame with a role that is uncertain. The origin of this receptor is a woman in her fifties or sixties with lung cancer. What was sequenced was PBMCs. The CDR3 loop reads CARSLGPSGRAGEDTQYF. CDR3 sequence (DNA): TGTGCCAGAAGCTTGGGGCCTAGCGGGAGGGCCGGGGAAGATACGCAGTATTTT.